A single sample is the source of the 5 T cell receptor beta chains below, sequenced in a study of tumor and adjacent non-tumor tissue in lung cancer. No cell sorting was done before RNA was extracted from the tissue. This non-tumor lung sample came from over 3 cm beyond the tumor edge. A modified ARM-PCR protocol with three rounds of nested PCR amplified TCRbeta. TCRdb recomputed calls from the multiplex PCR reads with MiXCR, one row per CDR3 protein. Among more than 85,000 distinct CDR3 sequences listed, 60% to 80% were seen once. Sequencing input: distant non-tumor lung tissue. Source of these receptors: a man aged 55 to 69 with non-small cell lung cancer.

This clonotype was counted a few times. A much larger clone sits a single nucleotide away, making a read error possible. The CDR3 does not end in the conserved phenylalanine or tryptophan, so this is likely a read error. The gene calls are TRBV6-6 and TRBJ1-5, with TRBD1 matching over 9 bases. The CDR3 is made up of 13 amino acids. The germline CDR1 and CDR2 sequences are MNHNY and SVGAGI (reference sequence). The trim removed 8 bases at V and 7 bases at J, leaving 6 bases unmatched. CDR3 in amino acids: CASCRQGEQPQHL. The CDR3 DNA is TGTGCCAGCTGCAGACAGGGGGAGCAGCCCCAGCATTTG.

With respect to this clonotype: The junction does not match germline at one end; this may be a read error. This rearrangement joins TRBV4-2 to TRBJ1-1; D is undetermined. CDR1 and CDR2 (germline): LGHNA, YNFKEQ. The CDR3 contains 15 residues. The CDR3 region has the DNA TGTGCCAGCATCCAAGATAGTAACACGAACACTGAAGCTCTCTTT. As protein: CASIQDSNTNTEALF.

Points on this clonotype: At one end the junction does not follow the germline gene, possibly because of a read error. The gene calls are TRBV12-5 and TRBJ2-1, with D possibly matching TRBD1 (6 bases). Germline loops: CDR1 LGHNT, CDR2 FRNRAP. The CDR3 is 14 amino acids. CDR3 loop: CASGLVRGMDEQFF. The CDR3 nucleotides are TGTGCTAGTGGTTTGGTCAGGGGTATGGATGAGCAGTTCTTT.

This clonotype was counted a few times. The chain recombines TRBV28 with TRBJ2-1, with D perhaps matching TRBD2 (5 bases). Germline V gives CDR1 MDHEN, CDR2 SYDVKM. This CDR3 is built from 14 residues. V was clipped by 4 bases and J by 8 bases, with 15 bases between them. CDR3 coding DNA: TGTGCCAGCAGTTCCCAGGATCGGGATGATGAGCAGTTCTTC. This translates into CASSSQDRDDEQFF.

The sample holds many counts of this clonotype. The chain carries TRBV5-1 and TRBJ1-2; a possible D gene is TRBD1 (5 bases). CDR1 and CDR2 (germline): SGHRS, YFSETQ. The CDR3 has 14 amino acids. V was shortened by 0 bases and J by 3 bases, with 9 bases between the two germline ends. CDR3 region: CASSLDLGDYGYTF. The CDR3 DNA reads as TGCGCCAGCAGCTTGGATTTGGGGGACTATGGCTACACCTTC.